The rows below give T cell receptor beta chains drawn from one sample of a study of T cell responses to AZD1222 COVID-19 vaccine. Only in-frame clones appear in the TCRdb table, and some are missing; sequencing was by immunoSEQ multiplex PCR. The sample holds 150,000 or so clones, over 90% seen once. The sequencing here drew on peripheral blood, taken 28 days after the second AZD1222 dose. These TCRs come from an adult who received the AZD1222 COVID-19 vaccine. Both conserved end residues are trimmed from each CDR3. Part of the rows lack a size; the others show once, few, many or a class for expanded clones.

>TRBJ2-3|TRBV6-6|.
ASSYSAGLTQY
>TRBJ2-7|TRBV7-7|.
ATSPGTSSVYEQY
>TRBJ1-5|TRBV5-5|.
ASSLDTGEARPQH
>TRBJ1-5|TRBV19|.
ASSVGQGDQPQH
>TRBJ1-1|TRBV5-1|.
ASSLGIFATAKNTEAF
>TRBJ2-3|TRBV19|.
ASGQVAGGTDTQY
>TRBJ2-7|TRBV6-5|.
ASSYSTLATTYEQY
>TRBJ2-1|TRBV27|.
ASSSLAAGNEQF
>TRBJ1-1|TRBV11-3|.
ASSLGGNTEAF
>TRBJ2-1|TRBV4-2|.
ASSQDIGNYNEQF
>TRBJ1-5|TRBV4-1|.
ASSQDSERDDGQPQH
>TRBJ2-2|TRBV19|.
ASSIGGVDTGELF
>TRBJ2-5|TRBV27|.
ASRRLAGGRGTQY
>TRBJ1-1|TRBV5-4|.
ASSLRQGDTEAF
>TRBJ1-5|TRBV19|.
ASRPLVGNQPQH
>TRBJ2-3|TRBV2|.
ASRGDTQY
>TRBJ2-7|TRBV23-1|.
ASSQSGGSSYEQY
>TRBJ1-5|TRBV28|.
ASLRPYARGNNQPQH
>TRBJ1-1|TRBV2|once
ASRRFNRMNTEAF
>TRBJ2-1|TRBV6-6|once
ASSYPGLAGNEQF
>TRBJ1-2|TRBV27|.
ASAITRQGIYGYT
>TRBJ1-2|TRBV27|.
ASSLSMGRQNYGYT
>TRBJ2-6|TRBV9|.
ASSGGLFSGANVLT
>TRBJ1-1|TRBV10-3|.
AIRGQSEAF
>TRBJ1-2|TRBV19|.
ASSTWTTGYT
>TRBJ2-1|TRBV28|.
ASTGPNEQF
>TRBJ1-2|TRBV7-2|few
ASSLDRTNLNYGYT
>TRBJ1-1|TRBV20-1|few
SAAVSTEAF